Following are 17 T cell receptor beta chains from one sample sequenced in a study of cytomegalovirus exposure and HLA in healthy donors. Vbeta (60) and Jbeta (13) primers were used in the PCR. TCRdb's table, derived via immunoSEQ multiplex PCR, lists solely in-frame clones and lacks some. The top ten hold about 1.9% of the sample, which has about 140,000 clones, 9.7% seen once. Sequenced sample: PBMCs. The receptors derive from a man between 50 and 59 years old in good health and CMV-seronegative.

The chain recombines TRBV2 with TRBJ2-7; D is possibly TRBD2 (6 bases). Germline loops: CDR1 SNHLY, CDR2 FYNNEI. The CDR3 has 13 residues. Trimming pared 9 bases from V and 2 bases from J, leaving 14 bases between. As DNA, the CDR3 is TGTGCCAGTCGGGACTCCCCGACCTACGAGCAGTACTTC. Residues: CASRDSPTYEQYF. Filled out from reference TRBV2 and TRBJ2-7, the complete variable domain reads EPEVTQTPSHQVTQMGQEVILRCVPISNHLYFYWYRQILGQKVEFLVSFYNNEISEKSEIFDDQFSVERPDGSNFTLKIRSTKLEDSAMYFCASRDSPTYEQYFGPGTRLTVT.

In regard to this clone: Different DNA sequences within this sample yield the same CDR3. The rearrangement joins TRBV30 to TRBJ1-4; 10 bases match TRBD1. Unmatched junction bases numbered 6, after V lost 3 bases and J lost 8 bases. The CDR3 covers 14 residues. Looked up from germline, CDR1 is GTSNPN and CDR2 is SVGIG (reference sequence). The CDR3 sequence: CAWRAGTGDEKLFF. The CDR3 coding sequence is TGTGCCTGGAGAGCCGGGACAGGGGACGAAAAACTGTTTTTT.

This clone was seen more than once but under ten times. The rearrangement links TRBV18 to TRBJ1-2; 7 bases agree with TRBD1. CDR3 length: 14 residues. V was clipped by 6 bases and J by 4 bases; unmatched bases: 8. Germline values: CDR1 KGHSH, CDR2 LQKENI. CDR3 nucleotides: TGTGCCAGCTCGTACAGGGGAGATGGCTATGGCTACACCTTC. Protein sequence: CASSYRGDGYGYTF.

This clone was seen only a few times. The V call is TRBV6-5, the J call TRBJ2-1, with 10 bases lining up with TRBD2. CDR3 size: 16 residues. The V segment lost 0 bases and the J segment 10 bases; nucleotides outside the gene matches: 9. Germline V gene lookup returns CDR1 MNHEY and CDR2 SVGAGI. CDR3 residues: CASSYSQLAGQREQFF. CDR3 coding DNA: TGTGCCAGCAGTTACTCCCAACTAGCGGGACAGAGGGAGCAGTTCTTC.

This clone was seen more than once but under ten times. Other DNA sequences of this sample code for an identical CDR3. The chain couples TRBV29-1 to TRBJ2-5; a possible D gene is TRBD2 (6 bases). The CDR3 contains 15 residues. Between the trimmed V and J ends, which lost 0 bases and 2 bases, there was a span of 13 bases. Germline V gene sequence: CDR1 SQVTM, CDR2 ANQGSEA. The CDR3 loop is CSVEDRGGRQETQYF. The CDR3 bases are TGCAGCGTTGAAGATCGGGGAGGCAGACAAGAGACCCAGTACTTC.

This rearrangement joins TRBV2 to TRBJ2-3; D unclear. Trimming left V 7 bases short and J 5 bases short, with 10 bases between. Germline values: CDR1 SNHLY, CDR2 FYNNEI. This CDR3 is built from 12 residues. The CDR3 loop reads CASTAAGDTQYF. For the CDR3, the DNA is TGTGCCAGCACCGCTGCAGGAGATACGCAGTATTTT. Filled out from reference TRBV2 and TRBJ2-3, the complete variable domain reads EPEVTQTPSHQVTQMGQEVILRCVPISNHLYFYWYRQILGQKVEFLVSFYNNEISEKSEIFDDQFSVERPDGSNFTLKIRSTKLEDSAMYFCASTAAGDTQYFGPGTRLTVL.

This clone was counted between two and nine times. The V gene is TRBV6-6, the J gene TRBJ1-5; TRBD1 aligns across 9 bases. Unmatched junction bases numbered 9, after V lost 6 bases and J lost 6 bases. CDR1 MNHNY and CDR2 SVGAGI come from the germline V gene (reference sequence). The CDR3 length is 15 residues. The CDR3 nucleotides read TGTGCCAGCAGAAATACACAGGGGGCGGTTCAGCCCCAGCATTTT. The encoded protein is CASRNTQGAVQPQHF.

The chain uses TRBV9 and TRBJ1-1; the D gene is possibly TRBD1 (5 bases). Germline V gene lookup returns CDR1 SGDLS and CDR2 YYNGEE. The CDR3 covers 17 residues. The V end was cut by 0 bases, the J end by 1 base, with 16 bases between. The CDR3 reads CASSVEEGVGWNTEAFF. The CDR3 DNA is TGTGCCAGCAGCGTAGAGGAAGGGGTTGGGTGGAACACTGAAGCTTTCTTT.

This clone occurred a few times. This sequence joins TRBV7-9 and TRBJ1-2; TRBD1 matches 9 bases. CDR3 size: 14 residues. The germline V gene has CDR1 SEHNR and CDR2 FQNEAQ (reference sequence). J was trimmed by 7 bases and V by 4 bases; bases with no gene match: 7. The CDR3 bases are TGTGCCAGCAGCTCGGACAGGGGCATTCGTGGCTACACCTTC. It encodes CASSSDRGIRGYTF. Supplemented by reference TRBV7-9 and TRBJ1-2, the full variable domain reads DTGVSQNPRHKITKRGQNVTFRCDPISEHNRLYWYRQTLGQGPEFLTYFQNEAQLEKSRLLSDRFSAERPKGSFSTLEIQRTEQGDSAMYLCASSSDRGIRGYTFGSGTRLTVV.

The chain couples TRBV11-3 to TRBJ2-1; D may be TRBD2 (6 bases). Trimming took off 4 bases at V and 9 bases at J, with 16 bases between the two ends. Germline CDR1 and CDR2: SGHNT and YENEEA. This CDR3 is 14 amino acids long. The CDR3 DNA sequence: TGTGCCAGCAGCTCATCCGGGCTAGCGCTTGAGCAGTTCTTC. Amino acid sequence: CASSSSGLALEQFF.

This clone was seen a few times. V is TRBV28 and J is TRBJ2-5; 7 bases are shared with TRBD2. J was trimmed by 5 bases and V by 7 bases; bases with no gene match: 7. This CDR3 region has 13 residues. Per germline, CDR1 MDHEN and CDR2 SYDVKM. The CDR3 here is CASTQAGIETQYF. CDR3 nucleotide sequence: TGTGCCAGCACCCAAGCGGGGATTGAGACCCAGTACTTC.

This clone was observed a few times. V and J are TRBV15 and TRBJ1-5, with TRBD1 as a possible D gene (5 bases). The V end was cut by 1 base, the J end by 2 bases, with 6 bases between. Per the germline V gene, CDR1 is LNHNV and CDR2 is YYDKDF (reference sequence). There are 14 residues in the CDR3. CDR3 region: CATSRGGGNQPQHF. In DNA form, the CDR3 reads TGTGCCACCAGCAGAGGGGGGGGCAATCAGCCCCAGCATTTT.

This clone was counted a few times. The chain carries TRBV5-1 and TRBJ2-2; TRBD2 matches 7 bases. Germline assignment: CDR1 SGHRS and CDR2 YFSETQ. The CDR3 length is 15 residues. V shed 5 bases, J shed 2 bases, and the junction held 6 bases outside the gene matches. As DNA, the CDR3 is TGCGCCAGCAGGGCCGGGACTACAAACACCGGGGAGCTGTTTTTT. Protein product: CASRAGTTNTGELFF.

The V gene is TRBV10-3, the J gene TRBJ2-7; D call uncertain. Trimming pared 5 bases from V and 0 bases from J, leaving 17 bases between. The germline V gene has CDR1 ENHRY and CDR2 SYGVKD. The CDR3 is 16 amino acids. CDR3: CAISSNIDSYSYEQYF. DNA for the CDR3: TGTGCCATCAGTTCCAATATTGACTCCTACTCCTACGAGCAGTACTTC.

As concerns this clone: Germline and junction disagree at one end, which may indicate a read error. The chain has TRBV19 and TRBJ2-1; TRBD2 aligns across 7 bases. CDR1 LNHDA and CDR2 SQIVND come from the germline V gene (reference sequence). This CDR3 region has 16 residues. The CDR3 DNA reads TGTGCCAGTAGTATACCAGGACTAGGCTCCCACAATGAGCAGTTCTTC. This encodes CASSIPGLGSHNEQFF.

This clone has just a few counts. The rearrangement uses TRBV5-4 and TRBJ2-3, with 9 bases lining up with TRBD2. Trimming removed 0 bases from V and 4 bases from J; junction bases left unmatched: 9. CDR3 length: 17 amino acids. The germline V gene has CDR1 SGHNT and CDR2 YYREEE (reference sequence). The CDR3 loop is CASSLGRGRAGADTQYF. The CDR3 region has the DNA TGTGCCAGCAGCTTGGGTCGCGGGAGGGCCGGGGCAGATACGCAGTATTTT. The full variable domain, its missing parts supplied by reference TRBV5-4 and TRBJ2-3, is ETGVTQSPTHLIKTRGQQVTLRCSSQSGHNTVSWYQQALGQGPQFIFQYYREEENGRGNFPPRFSGLQFPNYSSELNVNALELDDSALYLCASSLGRGRAGADTQYFGPGTRLTVL.

The chain carries TRBV10-2 and TRBJ1-6, with 7 bases aligning to TRBD1. The CDR3 is 16 amino acids. From germline, CDR1 is WSHSY and CDR2 SAAADI. The ends lost 3 bases at V and 1 base at J; junction bases unmatched: 3. The CDR3 nucleotides are TGCGCCAGCAGTGAAGGGGGACAGTCCTATAATTCACCCCTCCACTTT. It yields the protein CASSEGGQSYNSPLHF.